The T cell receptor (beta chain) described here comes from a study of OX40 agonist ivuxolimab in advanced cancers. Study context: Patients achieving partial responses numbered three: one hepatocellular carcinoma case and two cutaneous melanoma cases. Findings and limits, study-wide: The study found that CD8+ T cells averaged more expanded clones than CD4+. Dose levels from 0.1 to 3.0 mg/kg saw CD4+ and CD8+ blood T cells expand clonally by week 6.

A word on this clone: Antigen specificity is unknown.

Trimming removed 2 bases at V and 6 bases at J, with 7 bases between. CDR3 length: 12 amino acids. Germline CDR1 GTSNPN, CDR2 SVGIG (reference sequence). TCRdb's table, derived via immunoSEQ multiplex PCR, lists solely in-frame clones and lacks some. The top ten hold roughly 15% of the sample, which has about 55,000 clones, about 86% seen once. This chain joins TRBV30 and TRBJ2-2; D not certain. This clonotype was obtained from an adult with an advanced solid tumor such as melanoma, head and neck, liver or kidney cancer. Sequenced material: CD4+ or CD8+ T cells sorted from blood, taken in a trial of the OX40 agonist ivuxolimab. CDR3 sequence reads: CAWSWEAGELFF. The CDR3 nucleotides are TGTGCCTGGAGTTGGGAAGCCGGGGAGCTGTTTTTT.